This TCR beta chain originates from a study of response to subunit inactivated influenza vaccine. The CDR3 sequence is 16 residues long. Germline CDR1 SGDLS, CDR2 YYNGEE. With 0 bases clipped from V and 6 bases from J, the junction kept 8 bases outside the gene matches. TCRdb recomputed calls from the RT-PCR reads with MiXCR, one row per CDR3 protein. The table has about 700,000 distinct CDR3 sequences, less than 15% seen once. The source of this sequence is a man in his forties or fifties who received an inactivated influenza vaccine. The sequencing used PBMCs from blood, collected around 14 days before vaccination. The chain couples TRBV9 to TRBJ2-2; TRBD1 matches at 7 bases. The CDR3, as DNA: TGTGCCAGCAGCGTAGGTGGCAGGGGGAAGTCCGGGGAGCTGTTTTTT. Translated: CASSVGGRGKSGELFF.